The source of this T cell receptor (beta chain) is a study of control samples from healthy donors and cancer patients. TCRdb's table, derived via immunoSEQ multiplex PCR, lists solely in-frame clones and lacks some. The table shows roughly 80,000 clones, with 80% to 90% occurring only once. Specimen: PBMCs. The TCR originated in a woman in her sixties with head and neck cancer.

CDR3 DNA: TGTGCCAGTAGTATCCGGGCGCGTGGGGAGACCCAGTACTTC. Translated, it gives CASSIRARGETQYF. The chain links TRBV19 to TRBJ2-5; no definite D call. The CDR3 spans 14 residues. Between the trimmed V and J ends, which lost 3 bases and 5 bases, there was a span of 13 bases. Germline CDR1 is LNHDA and CDR2 is SQIVND (reference sequence).